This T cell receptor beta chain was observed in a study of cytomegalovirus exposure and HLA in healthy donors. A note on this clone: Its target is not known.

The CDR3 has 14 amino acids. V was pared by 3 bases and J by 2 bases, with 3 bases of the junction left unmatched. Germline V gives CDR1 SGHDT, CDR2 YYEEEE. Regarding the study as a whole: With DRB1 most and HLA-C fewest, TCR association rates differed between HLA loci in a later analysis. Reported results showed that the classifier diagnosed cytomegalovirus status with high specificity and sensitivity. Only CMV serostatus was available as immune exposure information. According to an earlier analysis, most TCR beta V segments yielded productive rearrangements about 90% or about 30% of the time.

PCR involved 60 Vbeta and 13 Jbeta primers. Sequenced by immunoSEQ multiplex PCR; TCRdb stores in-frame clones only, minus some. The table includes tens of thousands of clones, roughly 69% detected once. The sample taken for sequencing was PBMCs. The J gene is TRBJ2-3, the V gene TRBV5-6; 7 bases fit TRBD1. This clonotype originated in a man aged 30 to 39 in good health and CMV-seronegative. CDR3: CASSWGQSTDTQYF. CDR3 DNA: TGTGCCAGCAGCTGGGGACAGTCCACAGATACGCAGTATTTT.